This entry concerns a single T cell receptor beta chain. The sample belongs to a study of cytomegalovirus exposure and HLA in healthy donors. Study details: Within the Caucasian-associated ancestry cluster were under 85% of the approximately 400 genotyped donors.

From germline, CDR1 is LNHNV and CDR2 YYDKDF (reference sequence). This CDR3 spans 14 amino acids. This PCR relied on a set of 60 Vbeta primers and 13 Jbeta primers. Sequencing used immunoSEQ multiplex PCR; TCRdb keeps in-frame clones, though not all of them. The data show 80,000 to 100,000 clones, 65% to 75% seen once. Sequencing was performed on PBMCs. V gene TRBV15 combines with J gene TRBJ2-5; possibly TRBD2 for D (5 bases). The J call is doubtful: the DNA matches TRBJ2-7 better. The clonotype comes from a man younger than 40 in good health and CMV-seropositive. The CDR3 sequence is CATSRRGGSYEQYF. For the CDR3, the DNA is TGTGCCACCAGCAGACGTGGAGGCTCCTACGAGCAGTACTTC.